A single sample gave rise to the 16 T cell receptor beta chains below, sequenced in a study of blood T cell repertoires in COVID-19. Sequencing was performed with immunoSEQ multiplex PCR; in TCRdb, only in-frame clones are kept and a portion is missing. The sample consists of roughly 240,000 clones, roughly 87% of them appearing once. Material for sequencing was PBMCs or T cells enriched from blood (not recorded which). Receptor source: a woman aged 25 to 39 with acute COVID-19.

This rearrangement joins TRBV4-1 to TRBJ1-5, with TRBD1 identical over 7 bases. Germline-derived CDR1 and CDR2 are MGHRA and YSYEKL. The trim removed 1 base at V and 3 bases at J, leaving 3 bases unmatched. The CDR3 has 15 amino acids. The CDR3: CASSQVGQLNQPQHF. The CDR3 bases are TGCGCCAGCAGCCAAGTGGGACAGCTCAATCAGCCCCAGCATTTT.

The V and J genes are TRBV6-2 or TRBV6-3 and TRBJ1-2, with a possible D match to TRBD1 (6 bases). This CDR3 spans 14 amino acids. Germline CDR1 is MNHEY and CDR2 is SVGEGT. V lost 5 bases, J lost 2 bases, and 12 bases lay in between. CDR3 nucleotides: TGTGCCAGCAGTCACAAGACAGGCAACTATGGCTACACCTTC. This codes for CASSHKTGNYGYTF.

The chain's CDR3 is CASSRDTGESYGYTF. DNA for the CDR3: TGTGCCAGCAGCCGCGACACAGGGGAAAGCTATGGCTACACCTTC. The chain couples TRBV7-9 to TRBJ1-2, with 7 bases aligning to TRBD1. The CDR3 totals 15 residues. Trimming removed 5 bases from V and 4 bases from J; junction bases left unmatched: 10. Germline V gene lookup returns CDR1 SEHNR and CDR2 FQNEAQ (reference sequence).

This sequence joins TRBV2 and TRBJ2-1; 8 nucleotides line up with TRBD2. Germline lookup yields CDR1 SNHLY and CDR2 FYNNEI. Germline trimming cut 7 bases from V and 3 bases from J; bases unmatched to any gene: 5. The CDR3 is 14 amino acids. The CDR3 DNA sequence: TGTGCCAGCATGAGGCTAGCGGGCTACAATGAGCAGTTCTTC. Protein: CASMRLAGYNEQFF. The variable domain in full, with the rest retrieved from reference TRBV2 and TRBJ2-1, is EPEVTQTPSHQVTQMGQEVILRCVPISNHLYFYWYRQILGQKVEFLVSFYNNEISEKSEIFDDQFSVERPDGSNFTLKIRSTKLEDSAMYFCASMRLAGYNEQFFGPGTRLTVL.

The chain combines TRBV2 with TRBJ1-2; the D is unclear. V was shortened by 10 bases and J by 2 bases, with 23 bases between the two germline ends. The CDR3 loop spans 16 amino acids. Germline V lookup: CDR1 SNHLY, CDR2 FYNNEI. In DNA form, the CDR3 reads TGTGCCACCCTAAAGTCTGCAGCAGCGCCAAACTATGGCTACACCTTC. Protein product: CATLKSAAAPNYGYTF.

V and J are TRBV6-5 and TRBJ1-5, with D hard to call. This CDR3 contains 13 residues. The germline CDR1 and CDR2 sequences are MNHEY and SVGAGI. V was shortened by 0 bases and J by 6 bases, with 6 bases between the two germline ends. DNA for the CDR3: TGTGCCAGCAGTTACTCAAGCGCTCAGCCCCAGCATTTT. This sequence encodes CASSYSSAQPQHF.

A remark on this clone: This same CDR3 is encoded by further DNA sequences in the sample. J is TRBJ1-3 and V is TRBV5-1; D might be TRBD1 (6 bases). This CDR3 comprises 14 residues. The V gene lost 0 bases and the J gene lost 4 bases, with 8 bases spanning the gap. Germline V CDR1 and CDR2: SGHRS, YFSETQ. The CDR3 is CASSLAGTGNTIYF. Written as DNA, the CDR3 is TGCGCCAGCAGCTTGGCCGGGACAGGAAACACCATATATTTT.

The chain has TRBV4-1 and TRBJ1-1, with 11 positions matching TRBD1. The germline gives CDR1 MGHRA, CDR2 YSYEKL. The V and J ends lost 3 bases and 0 bases, in that order; junction bases with no gene match: 6. The CDR3 has 17 residues. CDR3 nucleotide sequence: TGCGCCAGCAGCCAGGACAGGGGGCGTTCAGTGAACACTGAAGCTTTCTTT. Amino acids: CASSQDRGRSVNTEAFF.

This chain links TRBV5-1 with TRBJ1-5; tentatively, D is TRBD1 (6 bases). V gave up 5 bases and J gave up 3 bases, with 9 bases separating them. Germline CDR1 SGHRS, CDR2 YFSETQ. The CDR3 is made up of 13 amino acids. CDR3 nucleotide sequence: TGCGCCAGCAGGGGGGCATTCAATCAGCCCCAGCATTTT. Its translation is CASRGAFNQPQHF.

V gene TRBV2 combines with J gene TRBJ1-5; a possible D gene is TRBD1 (5 bases). Per germline, CDR1 SNHLY and CDR2 FYNNEI. The V and J ends lost 5 bases and 1 base respectively, with 12 bases between them. The CDR3 spans 15 residues. CDR3: CASSRRVGSNQPQHF. CDR3 sequence (DNA): TGTGCCAGCAGTCGCAGGGTGGGAAGCAATCAGCCCCAGCATTTT.

In nucleotides, the CDR3 is TGCGCCAGCAGTCCCGGGATCGTGAACTATGGCTACACCTTC. Its translation is CASSPGIVNYGYTF. This chain joins TRBV10-1 and TRBJ1-2; D not resolved. Germline CDR1 is WNHNN and CDR2 is SYGVQD (reference sequence). The CDR3 extends over 14 amino acids. V dropped 5 bases and J dropped 2 bases, with 12 bases sitting between them.

The table lists this clone with a count of one. The chain recombines TRBV27 with TRBJ1-4, with 7 bases aligning to TRBD1. J was trimmed by 5 bases and V by 3 bases; bases with no gene match: 3. CDR1 and CDR2 from the germline V gene are MNHEY and SMNVEV (reference sequence). This CDR3 comprises 14 residues. CDR3 DNA sequence: TGTGCCAGCAGTTTGGGACAGCCAAATGAAAAACTGTTTTTT. This encodes CASSLGQPNEKLFF.

The gene calls are TRBV5-4 and TRBJ2-3; TRBD2 might be the D (5 bases). This CDR3 is built from 16 residues. CDR1 and CDR2 from the germline V gene are SGHNT and YYREEE (reference sequence). V lost 2 bases and J 0 bases, leaving 13 bases between the germline ends. CDR3 DNA sequence: TGTGCCAGCAGCTTCAGGCCCAGGACTAGCACAGATACGCAGTATTTT. It codes for CASSFRPRTSTDTQYF.

The CDR3 protein is CASSFRGEAYEQYF. The CDR3 nucleotides are TGTGCCAGCAGTTTTCGGGGGGAAGCCTACGAGCAGTACTTC. The rearrangement links TRBV27 to TRBJ2-7, with 7 bases lining up with TRBD2. CDR1 is MNHEY and CDR2 is SMNVEV in the germline V gene (reference sequence). V dropped 3 bases and J dropped 2; count of bases not matched to a gene: 4. The CDR3 loop spans 14 amino acids.

The CDR3 DNA follows: TGTGCCAGCAGCGTAGCCGCGGGGGCGCAAGAGACCCAGTACTTC. It specifies CASSVAAGAQETQYF. V gene TRBV9 combines with J gene TRBJ2-5; possibly TRBD2 for D (7 bases). Germline loops: CDR1 SGDLS, CDR2 YYNGEE. This CDR3 is 15 amino acids long. V lost 0 bases to trimming and J lost 2 bases, with 11 bases between them.

The chain links TRBV13 to TRBJ1-1, with D possibly matching TRBD1 (6 bases). The CDR3 sequence is 13 residues long. V lost 8 bases to trimming and J lost 7 bases, with 17 bases between them. The germline CDR1 and CDR2 sequences are PRHDT and FYEKMQ (reference sequence). In nucleotides, the CDR3 is TGTGCCAGCCGGCAAGGGGGGGCCCTTGAAGCTTTCTTT. It yields the protein CASRQGGALEAFF.